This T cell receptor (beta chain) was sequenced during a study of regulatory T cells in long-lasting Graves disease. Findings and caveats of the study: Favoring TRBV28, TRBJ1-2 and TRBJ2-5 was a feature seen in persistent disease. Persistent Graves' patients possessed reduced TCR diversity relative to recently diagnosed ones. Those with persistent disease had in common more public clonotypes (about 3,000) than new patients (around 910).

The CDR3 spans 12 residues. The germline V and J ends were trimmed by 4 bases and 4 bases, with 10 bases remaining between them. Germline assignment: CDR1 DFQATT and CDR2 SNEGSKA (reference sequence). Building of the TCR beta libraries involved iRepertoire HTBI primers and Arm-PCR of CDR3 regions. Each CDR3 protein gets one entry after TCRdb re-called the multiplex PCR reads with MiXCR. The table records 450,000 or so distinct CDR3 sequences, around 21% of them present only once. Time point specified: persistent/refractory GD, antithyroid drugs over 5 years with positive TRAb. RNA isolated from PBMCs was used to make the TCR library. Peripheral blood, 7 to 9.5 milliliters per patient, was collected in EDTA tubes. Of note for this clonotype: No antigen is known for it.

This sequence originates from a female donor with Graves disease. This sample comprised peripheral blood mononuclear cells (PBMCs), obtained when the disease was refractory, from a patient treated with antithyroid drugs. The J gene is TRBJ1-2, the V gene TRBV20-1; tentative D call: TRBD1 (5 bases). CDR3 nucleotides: TGCAGTGCTAACCGACAGACCTATGGCTACACCTTC. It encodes CSANRQTYGYTF.